Sequencing of this T cell receptor (beta chain) was carried out in a study of OX40 agonist ivuxolimab in advanced cancers. Study at large: In three patients, partial responses were observed, one with hepatocellular carcinoma and two with cutaneous melanoma.

V was cut by 5 bases and J by 0 bases, with 16 bases left in between. Germline CDR1 and CDR2: LNHDA and SQIVND (reference sequence). CDR3 length equals 16 residues. Libraries were prepared by immunoSEQ multiplex PCR; TCRdb keeps only in-frame clonotypes and omits some of them. The sample holds about 17,000 clones, around 80% seen once. The study, taken as a whole, reports: At 0.1 to 3.0 mg/kg, CD4+ and CD8+ blood T cells expanded clonally by week 6.

Comments on this clone: Antigen: not known.

The source of this sequence is an adult with an advanced solid tumor such as melanoma, head and neck, liver or kidney cancer. The J gene is TRBJ1-1, the V gene TRBV19; TRBD1 might be the D (5 bases). The specimen was CD4+ or CD8+ T cells sorted from blood, collected in a trial of the OX40 agonist ivuxolimab. The CDR3 nucleotides are TGTGCCAGTAGTTGGCAGGGCGGATTCATGAACACTGAAGCTTTCTTT. Encoded protein: CASSWQGGFMNTEAFF.